Reported below is one TCR beta chain. Its antigen is undetermined. The data belong to a study of T cells after yellow fever vaccination. Study-wide results and caveats: A small proportion of clonotypes was detected in both the CD4 and CD8 compartments. Sorted repertoires could include abundant contaminating clonotypes from bulk cells.

TCRdb reprocessed the 5' RACE reads with MiXCR, giving one entry per CDR3 protein. The sample holds 150,000 to 200,000 distinct CDR3 sequences, 8% to 13% seen once. Trimming at V came to 9 bases and at J to 0 bases, leaving 4 bases not matched to a gene. Germline V gives CDR1 SNHLY, CDR2 FYNNEI. This CDR3 has 13 residues. The input for sequencing was CD8+ T cells sorted from PBMCs, taken 15 days after the yellow fever booster vaccination. This clonotype was obtained from a man aged 18 to 29 who received the YFV17D yellow fever vaccine. This chain connects TRBV2 to TRBJ1-1, with 7 bases matching TRBD1. CDR3 sequence reads: CARAQGVNTEAFF. The CDR3 DNA reads TGTGCCAGAGCTCAGGGGGTGAACACTGAAGCTTTCTTT.